Described below is a single T cell receptor (beta chain) sequence and its context. Template switching introduced a universal primer site, and the cDNA bore unique molecular identifiers. TCRdb independently ran MiXCR on the 5' RACE reads; one entry per CDR3 protein. The data hold approximately 500,000 distinct CDR3 sequences, with approximately 16% observed a single time. This entry comes from a study of identical twins. The germline CDR1 and CDR2 sequences are SQVTM and ANQGSEA. V was trimmed by 5 bases and J by 2 bases, leaving 12 bases between them. This CDR3 contains 13 residues. In addition, the sample was reused for a study of yellow fever vaccine responses in identical twins.

The chain carries TRBV29-1 and TRBJ2-5; no definite D call. This sequence originates from a woman under 30 in good health. The sequenced sample consisted of CD4+ T cells sorted from blood. In DNA form, the CDR3 reads TGCAGCGTTCCTCAAGGAGTACAAGAGACCCAGTACTTC. Translated, it gives CSVPQGVQETQYF.